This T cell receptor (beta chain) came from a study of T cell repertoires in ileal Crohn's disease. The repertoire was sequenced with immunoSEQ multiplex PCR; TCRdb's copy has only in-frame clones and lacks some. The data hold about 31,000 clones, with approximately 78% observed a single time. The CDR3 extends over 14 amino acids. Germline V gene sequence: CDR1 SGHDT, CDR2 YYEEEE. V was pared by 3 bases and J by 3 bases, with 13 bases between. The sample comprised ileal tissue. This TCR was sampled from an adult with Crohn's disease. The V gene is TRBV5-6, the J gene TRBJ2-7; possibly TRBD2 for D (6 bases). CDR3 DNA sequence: TGTGCCAGCAGCTATGGACTACAACTCTACGAGCAGTACTTC. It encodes CASSYGLQLYEQYF.